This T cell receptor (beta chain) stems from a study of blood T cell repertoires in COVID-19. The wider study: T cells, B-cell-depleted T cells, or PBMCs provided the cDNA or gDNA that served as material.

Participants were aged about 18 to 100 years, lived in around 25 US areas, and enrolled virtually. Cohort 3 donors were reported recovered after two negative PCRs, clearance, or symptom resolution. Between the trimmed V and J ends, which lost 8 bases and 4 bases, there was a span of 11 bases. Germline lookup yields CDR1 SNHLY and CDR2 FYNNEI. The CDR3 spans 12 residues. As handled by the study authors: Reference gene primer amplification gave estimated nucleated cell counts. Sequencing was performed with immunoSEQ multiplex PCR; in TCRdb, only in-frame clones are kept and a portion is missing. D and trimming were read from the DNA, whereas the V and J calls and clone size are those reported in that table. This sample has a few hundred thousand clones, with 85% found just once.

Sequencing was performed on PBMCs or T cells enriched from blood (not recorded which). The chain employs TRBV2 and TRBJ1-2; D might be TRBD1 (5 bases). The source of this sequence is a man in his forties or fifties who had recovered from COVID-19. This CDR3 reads CASQGSPYGYTF. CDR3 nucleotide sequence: TGTGCCAGCCAGGGATCGCCCTATGGCTACACCTTC.